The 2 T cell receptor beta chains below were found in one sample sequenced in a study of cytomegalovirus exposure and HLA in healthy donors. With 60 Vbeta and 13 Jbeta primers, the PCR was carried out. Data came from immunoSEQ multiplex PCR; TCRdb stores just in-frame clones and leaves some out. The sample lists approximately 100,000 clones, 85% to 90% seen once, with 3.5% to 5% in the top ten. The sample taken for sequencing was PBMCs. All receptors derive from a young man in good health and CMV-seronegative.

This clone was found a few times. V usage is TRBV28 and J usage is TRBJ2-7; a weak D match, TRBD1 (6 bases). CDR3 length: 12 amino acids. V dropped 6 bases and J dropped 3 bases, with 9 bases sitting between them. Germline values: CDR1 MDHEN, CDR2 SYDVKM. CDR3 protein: CASSTGFYEQYF. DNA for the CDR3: TGTGCCAGCAGCACAGGGTTCTACGAGCAGTACTTC.

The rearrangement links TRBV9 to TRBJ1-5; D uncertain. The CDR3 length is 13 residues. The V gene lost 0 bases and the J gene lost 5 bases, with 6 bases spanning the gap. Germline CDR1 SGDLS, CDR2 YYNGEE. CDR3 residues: CASSVDSDQPQHF. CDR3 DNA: TGTGCCAGCAGCGTAGACTCGGATCAGCCCCAGCATTTT.